These 6 T cell receptor beta chains came from one sample sequenced in a study of T cells in localized non-small cell lung cancer. Sequencing used immunoSEQ multiplex PCR; TCRdb keeps in-frame clones, though not all of them. The table has roughly 1,200 clones, approximately 23% seen once; the top ten hold around 30%. The source material was normal lung tissue next to the tumor, sampled before any cancer treatment. Receptor source: a male donor aged 60 or over with stage I lung adenocarcinoma.

The rearrangement joins TRBV11-3 to TRBJ2-2; D is tentatively TRBD1 or TRBD2 (5 bases each). This CDR3 comprises 17 residues. Per germline, CDR1 SGHNT and CDR2 YENEEA. The germline V and J ends were trimmed by 4 bases and 1 base, with 16 bases remaining between them. The CDR3 DNA reads TGTGCCAGCAGCTCTTCCCAGGGACGGCTGAACACCGGGGAGCTGTTTTTT. Translation gives CASSSSQGRLNTGELFF.

In its sample, this clone was seen a few times. The chain combines TRBV4-1 with TRBJ1-2; D gene ambiguous. This CDR3 is 12 amino acids long. Per the germline V gene, CDR1 is MGHRA and CDR2 is YSYEKL. Trimming removed 6 bases at V and 8 bases at J, with 13 bases between. CDR3 coding DNA: TGCGCCAGCAGTTGGGCCGGTAAAGGCTACACCTTC. This gives the protein CASSWAGKGYTF.

This rearrangement joins TRBV29-1 to TRBJ2-7; D possibly corresponds to TRBD1 (6 bases). Germline values: CDR1 SQVTM, CDR2 ANQGSEA. The CDR3 loop spans 14 amino acids. V was shortened by 7 bases and J by 6 bases, with 22 bases between the two germline ends. CDR3 coding DNA: TGCAGCGCCCGACCCCCAGGGGCCTCAGGCGAGCAGTACTTC. It translates to CSARPPGASGEQYF.

This clone was seen more than once but under ten times. V is TRBV6-8 and J is TRBJ2-1; D is ambiguous. V lost 4 bases to trimming and J lost 0 bases, with 10 bases between them. In germline, CDR1 is MNHGY, CDR2 SAAAGT. The CDR3 is 15 amino acids. The CDR3 bases are TGTGCCAGCAGTTTGGACGGTTCCTCCTACAATGAGCAGTTCTTC. Translated, it gives CASSLDGSSYNEQFF.

V usage is TRBV18 and J usage is TRBJ2-5; D unclear. V lost 1 base to trimming and J lost 3 bases, with 9 bases between them. The germline V gene has CDR1 KGHSH and CDR2 LQKENI. This CDR3 contains 14 residues. The CDR3 nucleotides read TGTGCCAGCTCACCACGAGAACCGAAAGAGACCCAGTACTTC. Translation: CASSPREPKETQYF.

This clone is medium-sized in the sample. The V and J genes are TRBV6-8 and TRBJ2-7, with TRBD1 as a possible D gene (5 bases). Trimming pared 4 bases from V and 5 bases from J, leaving 12 bases between. The CDR3 consists of 13 residues. Germline V gene sequence: CDR1 MNHGY, CDR2 SAAAGT. As DNA, the CDR3 is TGTGCCAGCAGTTCCACCCTACAGGACGAGCAGTACTTC. Its translation is CASSSTLQDEQYF.